The rows below give T cell receptor beta chains drawn from one sample of a study of early stage breast cancer tumors. Repertoires were generated with immunoSEQ multiplex PCR, while TCRdb's copy carries only in-frame clones and drops some. The sample lists several thousand clones, less than 75% occurring once. Input material: normal breast tissue next to the tumor. The receptors here all came from a person between 35 and 49 years old with breast cancer. Each CDR3 is given with its conserved first and last residue. D genes are given only for firm matches. Clone size appears in some rows only: once, few, many, or a class for an expanded clone.

clone size: .
V gene: TRBV30
J gene: TRBJ1-1
D gene: .
CDR3 DNA: TGTGCCTGGGCCTTAGGACAGAGGACTGAAGCTTTCTTT
CDR3 protein: CAWALGQRTEAFF

clone size: .
V gene: TRBV27
J gene: TRBJ1-1
D gene: .
CDR3 DNA: TGTGCCAGCAGTGGGGACTATATGAACACTGAAGCTTTCTTT
CDR3 protein: CASSGDYMNTEAFF

clone size: once
V gene: TRBV27
J gene: TRBJ2-3
D gene: .
CDR3 DNA: TGTGCCAGCAGTCCCTACGAGCGGAGCACCGCAGATACGCAGTATTTT
CDR3 protein: CASSPYERSTADTQYF

clone size: .
V gene: TRBV5-1
J gene: TRBJ1-2
D gene: TRBD1
CDR3 DNA: TGCGCCAGCAGCTTGACAGGGGTTAACTATGGCTACACCTTC
CDR3 protein: CASSLTGVNYGYTF

clone size: .
V gene: TRBV23-1
J gene: TRBJ1-2
D gene: TRBD1
CDR3 DNA: TGCGCCAGCAGTCAATCTGAGGTGAGGGGGACAGGGTACAACTATGGCTACACCTTC
CDR3 protein: CASSQSEVRGTGYNYGYTF

clone size: .
V gene: TRBV10-3
J gene: TRBJ2-7
D gene: TRBD2
CDR3 DNA: TGTGCCATCAGTGTGAGCGGGAACTCCTACGAGCAGTACTTC
CDR3 protein: CAISVSGNSYEQYF

clone size: .
V gene: TRBV2
J gene: TRBJ2-1
D gene: TRBD2
CDR3 DNA: TGTGCCAGCAGTCGGACTAGCGGTTACAATGAGCAGTTCTTC
CDR3 protein: CASSRTSGYNEQFF

clone size: once
V gene: TRBV5-4
J gene: TRBJ1-1
D gene: .
CDR3 DNA: TGTGCCAGCAGCTGGGACACAAGGAACACTGAAGCTTTCTTT
CDR3 protein: CASSWDTRNTEAFF

clone size: .
V gene: TRBV5-6
J gene: TRBJ2-5
D gene: TRBD2
CDR3 DNA: TGTGCCAGCAGCTTGTTGGGGGTAGCGGGAGTGGAAGAGACCCAGTACTTC
CDR3 protein: CASSLLGVAGVEETQYF

clone size: once
V gene: TRBV30
J gene: TRBJ2-5
D gene: TRBD2
CDR3 DNA: TGTGCCTGGAGTGTAGCGGGGGTTGAGACCCAGTACTTC
CDR3 protein: CAWSVAGVETQYF

clone size: .
V gene: TRBV30
J gene: TRBJ2-4
D gene: .
CDR3 DNA: TGTGCCTGGAGTGGGCCTACCCTCCTAGCCAAAAACATTCAGTACTTC
CDR3 protein: CAWSGPTLLAKNIQYF

clone size: .
V gene: TRBV18
J gene: TRBJ1-1
D gene: .
CDR3 DNA: TGTGCCAGCTCACCACTCAGCTTAGGCACTGAAGCTTTCTTT
CDR3 protein: CASSPLSLGTEAFF

clone size: .
V gene: TRBV9
J gene: TRBJ2-3
D gene: .
CDR3 DNA: TGTGCCAGCAGCGCACATTGGACTTACACAGATACGCAGTATTTT
CDR3 protein: CASSAHWTYTDTQYF

clone size: .
V gene: TRBV2
J gene: TRBJ1-3
D gene: .
CDR3 DNA: TGTGCCAGTGGGAGAGACTCTGGAAACACCATATATTTT
CDR3 protein: CASGRDSGNTIYF

clone size: once
V gene: TRBV5-3
J gene: TRBJ1-1
D gene: .
CDR3 DNA: TGTGCCAGAAGCTTGGGAGGGATGAACACTGAAGCTTTCTTT
CDR3 protein: CARSLGGMNTEAFF

clone size: .
V gene: TRBV5-1
J gene: TRBJ2-5
D gene: .
CDR3 DNA: TGCGCCAGCAGCTTGGCCGCGGGACAATACCAAGAGACCCAGTACTTC
CDR3 protein: CASSLAAGQYQETQYF

clone size: .
V gene: TRBV28
J gene: TRBJ2-6
D gene: .
CDR3 DNA: TGTGCCAGCAGGCCCCGCTCTGGGGCCAACGTCCTGACTTTC
CDR3 protein: CASRPRSGANVLTF

clone size: .
V gene: TRBV10-3
J gene: TRBJ2-7
D gene: .
CDR3 DNA: TGTGCCATCAGTGAGTCTGACGGACCCTACGAGCAGTACTTC
CDR3 protein: CAISESDGPYEQYF

clone size: few
V gene: TRBV5-4
J gene: TRBJ2-7
D gene: TRBD2
CDR3 DNA: TGTGCCAGCAGCTTGAAATCAACTAGCGCGGGCTACGAGCAGTACTTC
CDR3 protein: CASSLKSTSAGYEQYF

clone size: .
V gene: TRBV5-1
J gene: TRBJ1-1
D gene: .
CDR3 DNA: TGCGCCAGCAGCTACGCTTTGGGGCAAGTGAACACTGAAGCTTTCTTT
CDR3 protein: CASSYALGQVNTEAFF

clone size: few
V gene: TRBV19
J gene: TRBJ2-7
D gene: .
CDR3 DNA: TGTGCCAGTAGTTTTAGACTAGGCTACGAGCAGTACTTC
CDR3 protein: CASSFRLGYEQYF

clone size: .
V gene: TRBV7-9
J gene: TRBJ1-1
D gene: .
CDR3 DNA: TGTGCCAGCAGCCCCGGGGGCGCTTCCGCTGAAGCTTTCTTT
CDR3 protein: CASSPGGASAEAFF

clone size: .
V gene: TRBV7-2
J gene: TRBJ1-4
D gene: .
CDR3 DNA: TGTGCCAGCAGCCTAGGGGGGAATGAAAAACTGTTTTTT
CDR3 protein: CASSLGGNEKLFF

clone size: few
V gene: TRBV5-1
J gene: TRBJ2-7
D gene: TRBD2
CDR3 DNA: TGCGCCAGCAGCCCGGGGGGAGCGGAATACGAGCAGTACTTC
CDR3 protein: CASSPGGAEYEQYF

clone size: .
V gene: TRBV6-1
J gene: TRBJ2-7
D gene: TRBD2
CDR3 DNA: TGTGCCAGCAGTGCAAGGACTAGCGGGAGTTACGAGCAGTACTTC
CDR3 protein: CASSARTSGSYEQYF

clone size: .
V gene: TRBV19
J gene: TRBJ2-1
D gene: TRBD1
CDR3 DNA: TGTGCCAGTAGTATCTCCGGGACAGGGTCCCTCAAAACCCCTTACTACAATGAGCAGTTCTTC
CDR3 protein: CASSISGTGSLKTPYYNEQFF

clone size: .
V gene: TRBV2
J gene: TRBJ1-2
D gene: .
CDR3 DNA: TGTGCCAGCAGTGGGACAGCGTATCGGTATGGCTACACCTTC
CDR3 protein: CASSGTAYRYGYTF

clone size: .
V gene: TRBV5-1
J gene: TRBJ1-3
D gene: .
CDR3 DNA: TGCGCCAGCAGCCTGGGCGATTTTGGCGGAAACACCATATATTTT
CDR3 protein: CASSLGDFGGNTIYF

clone size: once
V gene: TRBV19
J gene: TRBJ1-4
D gene: .
CDR3 DNA: TGTGCCAGTAGCCGGGGGGCTTTAACTAATGAAAAACTGTTTTTT
CDR3 protein: CASSRGALTNEKLFF

clone size: once
V gene: TRBV10-2
J gene: TRBJ2-7
D gene: .
CDR3 DNA: TGCGCCAGCAGCGCCGGCTACGAGCAGTACTTC
CDR3 protein: CASSAGYEQYF

clone size: .
V gene: TRBV2
J gene: TRBJ2-7
D gene: TRBD2
CDR3 DNA: TGTGCCAGCAGCGCGATGCGGCTAGCGGGAGAGCAGTACTTC
CDR3 protein: CASSAMRLAGEQYF

clone size: .
V gene: TRBV19
J gene: TRBJ2-5
D gene: TRBD2
CDR3 DNA: TGTGCCAGTAGTGCCTGGACTAGCGGCCCACGGGGGGAGACCCAGTACTTC
CDR3 protein: CASSAWTSGPRGETQYF